Below are 10 T cell receptor beta chains sequenced from a single sample in a study of blood T cells in healthy people across ages. A J-beta primer mix and a sample-barcoded 5' primer were used in a second PCR of roughly 6 to 12 cycles. From the 5' RACE reads, TCRdb called clonotypes with MiXCR, one entry per CDR3 protein. This table has fewer than 700,000 distinct CDR3 sequences, 40% to 50% appearing once. Sample: blood. These receptors originate from a man of 80 years or more in good health.

CDR3 in DNA: TGTGCCAGCAGTTTTGGCACTAGCGGGAGGGTATCCCGTGAGACCCAGTACTTC. This encodes CASSFGTSGRVSRETQYF. The rearrangement links TRBV12-3 or TRBV12-4 to TRBJ2-7; 13 bases map to TRBD2. The end of the DNA fits TRBJ2-5 better, so the J call may be wrong. The CDR3 runs to 18 residues.

The chain combines TRBV29-1 with TRBJ1-2; 11 nucleotides align to TRBD1. The junction had 4 bases not matched to a gene; V was cut back by 3 bases and J by 4 bases. Germline CDR1 SQVTM, CDR2 ANQGSEA. This CDR3 contains 14 residues. In DNA, the CDR3 is TGCAGCGTTGAGGGGGACAGGGGGATCTATGGCTACACCTTC. Encoded protein: CSVEGDRGIYGYTF.

The chain links TRBV7-2 to TRBJ2-5, with 7 bases fitting TRBD2. The J call is uncertain, as TRBJ2-7 better fits the DNA end. Per germline, CDR1 SGHTA and CDR2 FQGNSA. This CDR3 comprises 16 residues. CDR3 bases: TGTGCCAGCAGCTTACGGGACTATGACGGAAGCTACGAGCAGTACTTC. Protein sequence: CASSLRDYDGSYEQYF.

The chain links TRBV3-1 to TRBJ1-2; unclear D gene. CDR1 is LGHDT, CDR2 YNNKEL, per germline (reference sequence). The V end lost 4 bases, the J end lost 8 bases, and 14 bases lay between the germline ends. The CDR3 loop spans 13 amino acids. CDR3 in amino acids: CASSPTEAGGYTF. The CDR3 DNA reads as TGTGCCAGCAGCCCCACAGAGGCAGGAGGCTACACCTTC.

In its sample, this clonotype was seen many times. The chain links TRBV7-2 to TRBJ2-7; D might be TRBD2 (6 bases). The CDR3 sequence is 14 residues long. V lost 3 bases and J lost 3, with 12 bases in between. CDR1 SGHTA and CDR2 FQGNSA come from the germline V gene. The DNA for the CDR3 is TGTGCCAGCAGCTTCACCCCGGGACTCTACGAGCAGTACTTC. Residues: CASSFTPGLYEQYF.

This rearrangement joins TRBV7-2 to TRBJ2-5; no clear D gene. Germline V gene data show CDR1 as SGHTA and CDR2 as FQGNSA. This CDR3 is built from 13 residues. The germline V and J ends were trimmed by 5 bases and 1 base, with 8 bases remaining between them. CDR3 DNA: TGTGCCAGCAGCCCCGACCCCCAAGAGACCCAGTACTTC. Protein product: CASSPDPQETQYF.

This clonotype showed up just a few times. V and J are TRBV29-1 and TRBJ2-3; D remains unclear. Between the trimmed V and J ends, which lost 7 bases and 0 bases, there was a span of 17 bases. The V gene's germline CDR1 is SQVTM and CDR2 ANQGSEA. This CDR3 has 15 residues. In DNA, the CDR3 is TGCAGCGGGAGAATCGGGTTGAGTAGCACAGATACGCAGTATTTT. Translating gives CSGRIGLSSTDTQYF.

The chain employs TRBV4-3 and TRBJ1-1, with D unclear. V was cut by 1 base and J by 8 bases, with 11 bases left in between. CDR3 length equals 13 residues. Germline-derived CDR1 and CDR2 are LGHNA and YSLEER. The CDR3 DNA reads TGCGCCAGCAGCCAAGTAGTGGGCATGGAAGCTTTCTTT. It is translated as CASSQVVGMEAFF.

V gene TRBV20-1 combines with J gene TRBJ2-4; maybe TRBD1 (5 bases). This CDR3 is 12 amino acids long. Germline-derived CDR1 and CDR2 are DFQATT and SNEGSKA (reference sequence). V was trimmed by 6 bases and J by 9 bases, leaving 15 bases between them. The CDR3, as DNA: TGCAGTGCCGGTGACAGCCGAGGCATTCAGTACTTC. Translating it yields CSAGDSRGIQYF.

CDR3 nucleotide sequence: TGCAGTGCTAGAAAGCGGGGGGGCGGAACAGATACGCAGTATTTT. Translated: CSARKRGGGTDTQYF. This chain links TRBV20-1 with TRBJ2-3; 10 bases agree with TRBD2. The CDR3 is 15 amino acids. The junction had 5 bases not matched to a gene; V was cut back by 2 bases and J by 3 bases. Per the germline V gene, CDR1 is DFQATT and CDR2 is SNEGSKA (reference sequence).